A selection of T cell receptor beta chains follows, all from one sample in a study of CD8+CD57+ T cells in acquired aplastic anemia. Each CDR3 protein is one row after TCRdb ran MiXCR on the reads. The table shows hundreds of thousands of distinct CDR3 sequences, with less than 35% occurring only once. Sequencing input: sorted CD4+, CD8+, or CD8+CD57+ T cells (not recorded which) from PBMCs. Receptor source: a human donor with aplastic anemia. Both conserved end residues are part of each CDR3.

j_call: TRBJ2-7; v_call: TRBV10-3; cdr3_aa: CAISESLGTSLYF
j_call: TRBJ2-3; v_call: TRBV7-6; cdr3_aa: CASSRGTSGGLGTDTQYF
j_call: TRBJ1-6; v_call: TRBV2; cdr3_aa: CASSPQGDPNSPLHF
j_call: TRBJ2-3; v_call: TRBV9; cdr3_aa: CASSVQDGTQYF
j_call: TRBJ2-7; v_call: TRBV6-1; cdr3_aa: CASSKMADRGFPYEQYF
j_call: TRBJ2-1; v_call: TRBV24-1; cdr3_aa: CATSDSGAYNEQFF
j_call: TRBJ2-5; v_call: TRBV20-1; cdr3_aa: CSAFSTGIRETQYF
j_call: TRBJ2-7; v_call: TRBV3-1; cdr3_aa: CASSQELGLAGGVEQYF
j_call: TRBJ2-6; v_call: TRBV7-6; cdr3_aa: CASSLDGSSGANVLTF
j_call: TRBJ1-6; v_call: TRBV2; cdr3_aa: CASTEGHSPLHF
j_call: TRBJ1-5; v_call: TRBV7-2; cdr3_aa: CASSERVGQPQHF
j_call: TRBJ1-5; v_call: TRBV6-4; cdr3_aa: CASSDYRGHGNQPQHF
j_call: TRBJ2-2; v_call: TRBV10-3; cdr3_aa: CASRSLQRNTGELFF
j_call: TRBJ1-5; v_call: TRBV5-4; cdr3_aa: CASSSSSHKQGTEPQHF
j_call: TRBJ1-2; v_call: TRBV6-1; cdr3_aa: CPSMGTGVNYGYTF
j_call: TRBJ1-6; v_call: TRBV5-1; cdr3_aa: CASRPDIYNSPLHF
j_call: TRBJ2-1; v_call: TRBV10-3; cdr3_aa: CAISETGVRTYYNEQFF
j_call: TRBJ2-3; v_call: TRBV19; cdr3_aa: CASSSPGGLLTDTQYF
j_call: TRBJ2-7; v_call: TRBV29-1; cdr3_aa: CSAGQGHEQYF
j_call: TRBJ1-2; v_call: TRBV20-1; cdr3_aa: CSARALGGVYGYTF
j_call: TRBJ1-6; v_call: TRBV20-1; cdr3_aa: CSARQGPYNSPLHF
j_call: TRBJ2-7; v_call: TRBV2; cdr3_aa: CAREPIIVTGSNEQYF
j_call: TRBJ1-6; v_call: TRBV7-9; cdr3_aa: CASSLVQGNNSPLHF
j_call: TRBJ2-3; v_call: TRBV20-1; cdr3_aa: CSAQTGTTTDTQYF
j_call: TRBJ1-1; v_call: TRBV19; cdr3_aa: CASSEGGATEAFF
j_call: TRBJ2-7; v_call: TRBV15; cdr3_aa: CATSRDVLSGSTYEQYF
j_call: TRBJ2-2; v_call: TRBV29-1; cdr3_aa: CSVSPGNTGELFF
j_call: TRBJ1-3; v_call: TRBV11-2; cdr3_aa: CASSLVPVWGGNTIYF
j_call: TRBJ2-7; v_call: TRBV13; cdr3_aa: CASSFTDSSPYEQYF
j_call: TRBJ2-7; v_call: TRBV5-1; cdr3_aa: CASSRGTGEGQYF
j_call: TRBJ1-6; v_call: TRBV10-3; cdr3_aa: CAISEGRGSPLHF
j_call: TRBJ1-5; v_call: TRBV5-4; cdr3_aa: CASRSTGPNQPQHF
j_call: TRBJ2-3; v_call: TRBV2; cdr3_aa: CASSVFDSSADTQYF
j_call: TRBJ1-2; v_call: TRBV24-1; cdr3_aa: CATSDLHQGGYTF
j_call: TRBJ1-1; v_call: TRBV25-1; cdr3_aa: CASSNANTEAFF
j_call: TRBJ2-1; v_call: TRBV29-1; cdr3_aa: CSVLQGGSYNEQFF
j_call: TRBJ1-1; v_call: TRBV11-1; cdr3_aa: CASSFLTIGVGNTEAFF
j_call: TRBJ1-1; v_call: TRBV7-8; cdr3_aa: CASSWSTGNTEAFF
j_call: TRBJ1-1; v_call: TRBV7-9; cdr3_aa: CASSADRGQNTEAFF
j_call: TRBJ2-2; v_call: TRBV9; cdr3_aa: CASSVAAGPITGELFF
j_call: TRBJ2-7; v_call: TRBV7-6; cdr3_aa: CASSPEGGYEQYF
j_call: TRBJ2-7; v_call: TRBV6-1; cdr3_aa: CASTFHDRPYEQYF
j_call: TRBJ1-1; v_call: TRBV20-1; cdr3_aa: CSARGRGDTEAFF
j_call: TRBJ2-1; v_call: TRBV25-1; cdr3_aa: CASSEQGVRRQFF
j_call: TRBJ1-2; v_call: TRBV2; cdr3_aa: CASSQQGLFGYTF
j_call: TRBJ2-1; v_call: TRBV9; cdr3_aa: CASSVAKEWSGSTHNEQFF
j_call: TRBJ1-4; v_call: TRBV7-9; cdr3_aa: CASSLVSTTNEKLFF